Following are 13 T cell receptor beta chains from one sample sequenced in a study of cytomegalovirus exposure and HLA in healthy donors. It was with 60 Vbeta and 13 Jbeta primers that the PCR ran. This table comes from immunoSEQ multiplex PCR, and its TCRdb copy is limited to in-frame clones, with some not included. The sample spans around 50,000 clones; the ten largest clones claim around 2%. The sample comprised PBMCs. The receptors stem from a woman aged 40 to 50 in good health and CMV-seronegative.

The V gene is TRBV30, the J gene TRBJ1-2; TRBD1 matches at 7 bases. The germline gives CDR1 GTSNPN, CDR2 SVGIG (reference sequence). This CDR3 is built from 14 residues. V was pared by 2 bases and J by 4 bases, with 7 bases of the junction left unmatched. The CDR3 loop is CAWSSVGTAYGYTF. The CDR3 DNA is TGTGCCTGGAGTTCCGTCGGGACAGCCTATGGCTACACCTTC.

The chain is built from TRBV6-5 and TRBJ1-3; tentatively, D is TRBD1 (6 bases). The V gene lost 0 bases and the J gene lost 2 bases, with 8 bases spanning the gap. Germline CDR1 and CDR2: MNHEY and SVGAGI. The CDR3 loop spans 15 amino acids. CDR3: CASSYSRQAGNTIYF. The CDR3 nucleotides are TGTGCCAGCAGTTACTCGAGACAGGCTGGAAACACCATATATTTT.

V gene TRBV15 combines with J gene TRBJ1-5; D gene unclear. Trimming shortened V by 0 bases and J by 5 bases, and 11 bases separated the two germline ends. The CDR3 runs to 15 residues. Germline lookup yields CDR1 LNHNV and CDR2 YYDKDF (reference sequence). Here the CDR3 reads CATSRDLREDQPQHF. Written as DNA, the CDR3 is TGTGCCACCAGCAGAGATCTGAGGGAGGATCAGCCCCAGCATTTT.

The chain recombines TRBV30 with TRBJ2-5, with 8 bases matching TRBD2. CDR1 and CDR2 (germline): GTSNPN, SVGIG (reference sequence). The CDR3 loop spans 13 amino acids. Losses at the gene ends were 8 bases for V and 5 bases for J; bases not matched to a gene: 10. This chain's CDR3 is CAHSSGSDETQYF. The DNA of the CDR3 is TGTGCCCATTCTAGCGGGTCCGACGAGACCCAGTACTTC.

J is TRBJ1-5 and V is TRBV18, with TRBD1 matching over 7 bases. Germline V gene lookup returns CDR1 KGHSH and CDR2 LQKENI. The CDR3 extends over 20 amino acids. The J segment lost 0 bases and the V segment lost 1 base, leaving 15 bases of the junction unmatched. The CDR3 here is CASSPQGRGRGVYSNQPQHF. CDR3 coding DNA: TGTGCCAGCTCACCACAGGGAAGGGGGCGTGGGGTCTATAGCAATCAGCCCCAGCATTTT.

The V and J genes are TRBV6-1 and TRBJ1-5; the D is unclear. The CDR3 is 14 residues long. V gave up 3 bases and J gave up 2 bases, with 8 bases separating them. Germline V gene lookup returns CDR1 MNHNS and CDR2 SASEGT. CDR3 sequence reads: CASSDLGGNQPQHF. The DNA for the CDR3 is TGTGCCAGCAGTGATCTTGGAGGCAATCAGCCCCAGCATTTT.

This chain links TRBV11-2 with TRBJ2-7, with D possibly being TRBD2 (7 bases). The CDR3 consists of 14 residues. V was shortened by 8 bases and J by 0 bases, with 14 bases between the two germline ends. Germline loops: CDR1 SGHAT, CDR2 FQNNGV. This chain's CDR3 is CASGLGGLSYEQYF. CDR3 nucleotide sequence: TGTGCCAGCGGTTTGGGGGGGCTCTCCTACGAGCAGTACTTC.

The chain joins TRBV7-8 to TRBJ1-5; no firm D call. This CDR3 is built from 13 residues. V gave up 6 bases and J gave up 0 bases, with 6 bases separating them. Looked up from germline, CDR1 is SGHVS and CDR2 is FQNEAQ. The CDR3 DNA reads as TGTGCCAGCAGTCCTACTAGCAATCAGCCCCAGCATTTT. Protein: CASSPTSNQPQHF. Together with reference TRBV7-8 and TRBJ1-5, the CDR3 gives the full variable domain: GAGVSQSPRYKVAKRGQDVALRCDPISGHVSLFWYQQALGQGPEFLTYFQNEAQLDKSGLPSDRFFAERPEGSVSTLKIQRTQQEDSAVYLCASSPTSNQPQHFGDGTRLSIL.

The rearrangement uses TRBV11-2 and TRBJ1-2, with D possibly being TRBD1 (5 bases). This CDR3 has 15 residues. Germline CDR1 is SGHAT and CDR2 is FQNNGV. Trimming shortened V by 1 base and J by 3 bases, and 12 bases separated the two germline ends. CDR3 in DNA: TGTGCCAGCAGCTTAGCAAAGGGCAGGGACTATGGCTACACCTTC. Translated, it gives CASSLAKGRDYGYTF.

The J gene is TRBJ1-2, the V gene TRBV6-5, with 9 bases identical to TRBD1. Germline CDR1 reads MNHEY; CDR2 reads SVGAGI. Trimming at V came to 6 bases and at J to 3 bases, leaving 8 bases not matched to a gene. The CDR3 is 15 amino acids. Here the CDR3 DNA reads TGTGCCAGCAGAAGACCGGGACAGGGCGACTATGGCTACACCTTC. Its translation: CASRRPGQGDYGYTF.

The chain carries TRBV30 and TRBJ2-5, with D tentatively TRBD1 (6 bases). V lost 4 bases to trimming and J lost 4 bases, with 10 bases between them. This CDR3 is built from 12 residues. Per the germline V gene, CDR1 is GTSNPN and CDR2 is SVGIG (reference sequence). CDR3 nucleotide sequence: TGTGCCTGGAAGGGGGTATCAGAGACCCAGTACTTC. Its translation is CAWKGVSETQYF.

The rearrangement joins TRBV15 to TRBJ2-1; D unclear. With 3 bases removed from V and 5 bases from J, the gap between germline ends came to 20 bases. The length of the CDR3 is 17 residues. Germline V lookup: CDR1 LNHNV, CDR2 YYDKDF (reference sequence). DNA of the CDR3: TGTGCCACCAGCAGTGGTTGGGCATTAGACCAGCACAATGAGCAGTTCTTC. It specifies CATSSGWALDQHNEQFF.

This chain joins TRBV6-5 and TRBJ1-2; the D gene is possibly TRBD1 (5 bases). The V end was cut by 0 bases, the J end by 5 bases, with 7 bases between. This CDR3 comprises 13 residues. CDR1 and CDR2 from the germline V gene are MNHEY and SVGAGI. The CDR3 reads CASSYSQVYGYTF. In DNA, the CDR3 is TGTGCCAGCAGTTACTCACAGGTTTATGGCTACACCTTC.